This T cell receptor beta chain was sequenced for a study of T-cell reconstitution after alpha-beta-depleted transplantation in children. Unique molecular identifiers were incorporated when the TCRbeta library was constructed. TCRdb redid the calling of the PCR reads with MiXCR, one entry per CDR3 protein. Of 200,000 to 300,000 distinct CDR3 sequences in the sample, around 12% are singletons; the top ten hold roughly 2.8%. Turning to this clonotype: A much larger clone differs from this one at a single base, so this may be a read error.

Sequencing used PBMCs from the stem cell graft donor, obtained from the stem cell graft. The sequence was collected from a human donor who donated a stem cell graft to a child with acute lymphoblastic leukemia.

The CDR3 here is CASRSGLVYNNEQFF. The CDR3 coding sequence is TGCGCCAGTCGTTCGGGACTCGTCTATAACAATGAGCAGTTCTTC. The rearrangement links TRBV5-1 to TRBJ2-1; TRBD2 might be the D (6 bases). This CDR3 spans 15 amino acids. The ends were cut back, 8 bases at V and 5 bases at J, with 20 bases in the middle. Germline V CDR1 and CDR2: SGHRS, YFSETQ.